One sample yielded the 18 T cell receptor beta chains listed below, sequenced in a study of RUNX1 and TCR beta rearrangement in T-cell leukemia. The sequenced amplicons covered TCR beta DJ as well as VDJ rearrangements. A single record per CDR3 protein comes from TCRdb applying MiXCR to the PCR reads. The sample lists about 390 distinct CDR3 sequences, 15% to 20% seen once, with roughly 27% in the top ten. The sample consisted of blood. These receptors originate from a male donor with T-cell acute lymphoblastic leukemia.

In its sample, this clonotype is medium-sized. The chain is built from TRBV6-2 or TRBV6-3 and TRBJ2-7, with D possibly TRBD2 on 5 matching bases. Germline V gene data show CDR1 as MNHEY and CDR2 as SVGEGT. V shed 2 bases and J shed 0 bases, with 8 bases lying between them. This CDR3 comprises 14 residues. CDR3 sequence (DNA): TGTGCCAGCAGTTACGAGCGGTACTCCTACGAGCAGTACTTC. Protein: CASSYERYSYEQYF.

In its sample, this clonotype was seen a few times. The CDR3 reads CSVQGWTGGNTIYF. The CDR3 region has the DNA TGCAGCGTTCAGGGGTGGACAGGAGGAAACACCATATATTTT. V and J are TRBV29-1 and TRBJ1-3; 7 nucleotides line up with TRBD1. Trimming removed 5 bases from V and 4 bases from J; junction bases left unmatched: 8. From germline, CDR1 is SQVTM and CDR2 ANQGSEA. The CDR3 consists of 14 residues.

For this clonotype: A much larger clone differs from this one at a single base, so this may be a read error. The chain couples TRBV7-9 to TRBJ1-2; D unclear. Germline V gene data show CDR1 as SEHNR and CDR2 as FQNEAQ (reference sequence). CDR3 length: 16 amino acids. CDR3 in amino acids: CANSLDSAGGVDGYTF. In nucleotides, the CDR3 is TGTGCCAACAGCTTAGACTCCGCGGGCGGCGTAGATGGCTACACCTTC. Full variable domain (rest looked up from reference TRBV7-9 and TRBJ1-2): DTGVSQNPRHKITKRGQNVTFRCDPISEHNRLYWYRQTLGQGPEFLTYFQNEAQLEKSRLLSDRFSAERPKGSFSTLEIQRTEQGDSAMYLCANSLDSAGGVDGYTFGSGTRLTVV.

By frequency in the sample, this clonotype is hyperexpanded. V usage is TRBV20-1 and J usage is TRBJ2-2; 7 nucleotides align to TRBD2. Germline trimming cut 0 bases from V and 5 bases from J; bases unmatched to any gene: 12. This CDR3 is built from 17 residues. Germline-derived CDR1 and CDR2 are DFQATT and SNEGSKA (reference sequence). The CDR3 coding sequence is TGCAGTGCTAGAGATCCCCTAGCGGAATTGCGGACCGGGGAGCTGTTTTTT. Translating it yields CSARDPLAELRTGELFF.

The genes are TRBV20-1 and TRBJ1-1; D may be TRBD1 (6 bases). This CDR3 region has 14 residues. CDR1 DFQATT and CDR2 SNEGSKA come from the germline V gene (reference sequence). V was cut by 6 bases and J by 4 bases, with 18 bases left in between. CDR3 region: CSAGRDISVTEAFF. For the CDR3, the DNA is TGCAGTGCAGGACGGGACATTAGTGTCACTGAAGCTTTCTTT.

This clonotype is labeled as large. The chain combines TRBV6-4 with TRBJ2-2; D is uncertain. Germline V lookup: CDR1 MRHNA, CDR2 SNTAGT. The CDR3 runs 15 residues. V shed 3 bases and J shed 5 bases, with 13 bases lying between them. The CDR3 here is CASSEDGEVTGELFF. CDR3 nucleotide sequence: TGTGCCAGCAGTGAAGACGGTGAAGTGACCGGGGAGCTGTTTTTT.

The chain is built from TRBV6-2 or TRBV6-3 and TRBJ1-5, with D hard to call. Germline lookup yields CDR1 MNHEY and CDR2 SVGEGT. The ends were cut back, 2 bases at V and 1 base at J, with 9 bases in the middle. The length of the CDR3 is 15 residues. Here the CDR3 DNA reads TGTGCCAGCAGTTACCCCCCGAGAAGCAATCAGCCCCAGCATTTT. The encoded protein is CASSYPPRSNQPQHF.

This clonotype is deemed medium-sized. This chain links TRBV6-4 with TRBJ2-2; D uncertain. From germline, CDR1 is MRHNA and CDR2 SNTAGT. Trimming took 0 bases from V and 3 from J, leaving 2 bases between them. The CDR3 runs 13 residues. CDR3 sequence reads: CASSDSDTGELFF. DNA of the CDR3: TGTGCCAGCAGTGACTCGGACACCGGGGAGCTGTTTTTT.

About this clonotype itself: An end of the junction differs from the germline gene, which may be a read error. This chain links TRBV19 with TRBJ1-1; D is unresolved. Germline V lookup: CDR1 LNHDA, CDR2 SQIVND (reference sequence). CDR3 length: 14 residues. CDR3 amino acids: CASPPPLKDSPLRF. The CDR3 coding sequence is TGTGCCAGCCCACCTCCCCTGAAGGATTCACCCCTCCGCTTT. The full variable domain, in which reference TRBV19 and TRBJ1-1 provide the parts outside the CDR3, is DGGITQSPKYLFRKEGQNVTLSCEQNLNHDAMYWYRQDPGQGLRLIYYSQIVNDFQKGDIAEGYSVSREKKESFPLTVTSAQKNPTAFYLCASPPPLKDSPLRFGQGTRLTVV.

This clonotype is large. The chain uses TRBV6-4 and TRBJ2-6, with D perhaps matching TRBD1 (6 bases). The CDR3 contains 16 residues. CDR1 is MRHNA, CDR2 SNTAGT, per germline. Trimming stripped 8 bases from V and 0 bases from J, with 14 bases between. Written as DNA, the CDR3 is TGTGCCAGCTCCGTGGACAGCGGCTCTGGGGCCAACGTCCTGACTTTC. Translated, it gives CASSVDSGSGANVLTF.

The rearrangement uses TRBV6-1 and TRBJ1-5, with D maybe TRBD1 (5 bases). V lost 11 bases and J lost 3, with 23 bases in between. The CDR3 spans 16 residues. Germline loops: CDR1 MNHNS, CDR2 SASEGT. The DNA of the CDR3 is TGTGCCGGGGGGACGAAAGCGAGCCGAAACAATCAGCCCCAGCATTTT. As protein: CAGGTKASRNNQPQHF.

By sample share, this clonotype is large. This chain links TRBV12-3 or TRBV12-4 with TRBJ2-7; 7 nucleotides match TRBD1. The V and J ends lost 6 bases and 1 base, in that order; junction bases with no gene match: 6. The CDR3 totals 14 residues. The CDR3 region is CASSRGQVSYEQYF. CDR3 coding DNA: TGTGCCAGCAGCCGAGGACAGGTTTCCTACGAGCAGTACTTC.

By its share, this clonotype is large (0.1 to 1%). V and J are TRBV19 and TRBJ1-6; D not certain. Germline CDR1 LNHDA, CDR2 SQIVND (reference sequence). The length of the CDR3 is 16 residues. Trimming removed 4 bases at V and 0 bases at J, with 10 bases between. The CDR3 nucleotides are TGTGCCAGTAGTAAATTCGGGAGCTCCTATAATTCACCCCTCCACTTT. Translating it yields CASSKFGSSYNSPLHF.

This clonotype counts as hyperexpanded. J is TRBJ1-4 and V is TRBV20-1; 7 bases are shared with TRBD1. CDR3 length: 13 residues. Per germline, CDR1 DFQATT and CDR2 SNEGSKA (reference sequence). V was clipped by 7 bases and J by 4 bases; unmatched bases: 6. The CDR3 here is CSVPQGLNEKLFF. The DNA for the CDR3 is TGCAGTGTTCCACAGGGGCTTAATGAAAAACTGTTTTTT.

This clonotype occurred a few times. The V gene is TRBV7-9, the J gene TRBJ2-3; 8 positions match TRBD1. J gave up 2 bases and V 6 bases, and 7 bases lay outside the gene matches. The CDR3 loop spans 15 amino acids. Looked up from germline, CDR1 is SEHNR and CDR2 is FQNEAQ (reference sequence). CDR3 amino acids: CASSPGTGLTDTQYF. For the CDR3, the DNA is TGTGCCAGCAGTCCCGGGACAGGCCTCACAGATACGCAGTATTTT.

Regarding this clonotype: At one boundary the junction diverges from the germline segment, which might be a read error. This rearrangement joins TRBV27 to TRBJ2-7, with TRBD2 identical over 10 bases. The CDR3 runs 18 residues. Germline V lookup: CDR1 MNHEY, CDR2 SMNVEV (reference sequence). In DNA form, the CDR3 reads TGTGCCGGCAGTCCATCGAGGACTAGCGGTCACTACTCCTACGAGCAGTACTTC. Its protein product is CAGSPSRTSGHYSYEQYF.

With regard to this clonotype: A much larger clone differs from this one at a single base, so this may be a read error. V is TRBV4-1 and J is TRBJ1-5; no clear D. The germline CDR1 and CDR2 sequences are MGHRA and YSYEKL. The CDR3 totals 17 residues. The CDR3 is CASSPRKVGLLHQSQHF. The CDR3 region has the DNA TGCGCCAGCAGCCCCCGGAAGGTCGGACTCCTACATCAGTCCCAGCATTTT.

By its share, this clonotype is large. The chain links TRBV11-2 to TRBJ1-4; D is uncertain. The V end was cut by 5 bases, the J end by 0 bases, with 10 bases between. Germline assignment: CDR1 SGHAT and CDR2 FQNNGV. The CDR3 has 15 amino acids. CDR3 DNA sequence: TGTGCCAGCAGCAGAGGGCTTGCAACTAATGAAAAACTGTTTTTT. Amino acids: CASSRGLATNEKLFF.